This passage covers 30 T cell receptor beta chains from one sample sequenced in a study of beta chain features in type 1 diabetes. Findings and limits, study-wide: Shorter TCRB CDR3s, moderately but significantly so, were found in Type 1 diabetes patients in all four CD4+ subsets.

These receptors lack a known antigen. Expressed TCRB transcripts were sequenced because the entire RNA isolate underwent reverse transcription. This table comes from immunoSEQ multiplex PCR, and its TCRdb copy is limited to in-frame clones, with some not included. The sample has hundreds of thousands of clones, 15% seen once. Material for sequencing was naive CD4+ T cells from blood. These receptors all stem from a young man with type 1 diabetes.

The chain joins TRBV6-5 to TRBJ2-7; a possible D gene is TRBD1 (6 bases). Germline V gives CDR1 MNHEY, CDR2 SVGAGI. The CDR3 sequence is 13 residues long. V gave up 6 bases and J gave up 1 base, with 10 bases separating them. This CDR3 is CASRKTGSYEQYF. CDR3 nucleotide sequence: TGTGCCAGCAGGAAGACAGGATCCTACGAGCAGTACTTC.

This clone appeared a few times. The chain recombines TRBV4-2 with TRBJ2-1; TRBD2 matches at 10 bases. Germline V gene lookup returns CDR1 LGHNA and CDR2 YNFKEQ. CDR3 length equals 16 residues. V shed 3 bases, J shed 4 bases, and the junction held 6 bases outside the gene matches. CDR3 nucleotides: TGTGCCAGCAGCCAGGCCTCTAGCGGGAGTTACAATGAGCAGTTCTTC. This sequence encodes CASSQASSGSYNEQFF.

This clone has just a few counts. V gene TRBV6-6 combines with J gene TRBJ2-7, with 13 bases lining up with TRBD2. V lost 0 bases, J lost 6 bases, and 5 bases stayed unmatched. The CDR3 sequence is 16 residues long. Per germline, CDR1 MNHNY and CDR2 SVGAGI (reference sequence). CDR3: CASSYSLAGGPSEQYF. As DNA, the CDR3 is TGTGCCAGCAGTTACTCACTAGCGGGGGGGCCGTCCGAGCAGTACTTC.

This rearrangement joins TRBV7-2 to TRBJ1-1; D unclear. CDR1 SGHTA and CDR2 FQGNSA come from the germline V gene. Trimming stripped 4 bases from V and 0 bases from J, with 6 bases between. The CDR3 length is 13 residues. The CDR3 DNA reads as TGTGCCAGCAGCTCCAGTATGAACACTGAAGCTTTCTTT. As protein: CASSSSMNTEAFF.

The chain recombines TRBV15 with TRBJ1-2; maybe TRBD1 (5 bases). Germline V CDR1 and CDR2: LNHNV, YYDKDF (reference sequence). Between the trimmed V and J ends, which lost 6 bases and 3 bases, there was a span of 11 bases. The CDR3 has 13 residues. The CDR3 DNA sequence: TGTGCCACCAGTCAGGGCATCTACTATGGCTACACCTTC. Translating it yields CATSQGIYYGYTF.

The chain is built from TRBV6-5 and TRBJ2-7; 7 nucleotides line up with TRBD2. Germline V gene data show CDR1 as MNHEY and CDR2 as SVGAGI. J lost 2 bases, V lost 3 bases, and 4 bases had no gene match. The CDR3 extends over 14 amino acids. The CDR3 coding sequence is TGTGCCAGCAGTTATGGGGGAGGGCCCTACGAGCAGTACTTC. It specifies CASSYGGGPYEQYF.

There are a few counts of this clone. The J gene is TRBJ2-1, the V gene TRBV29-1, with 9 bases lining up with TRBD2. The germline gives CDR1 SQVTM, CDR2 ANQGSEA. With 5 bases clipped from V and 5 bases from J, the junction kept 4 bases outside the gene matches. The CDR3 is 13 residues long. The CDR3 DNA is TGCAGCGTTCGAGGACTAGCGAACAATGAGCAGTTCTTC. It specifies CSVRGLANNEQFF.

There are a few counts of this clone. This chain uses TRBV5-1 with TRBJ2-1; 7 nucleotides match TRBD2. Trimming at V came to 6 bases and at J to 8 bases, leaving 11 bases not matched to a gene. CDR3 length: 14 amino acids. Germline CDR1 and CDR2: SGHRS and YFSETQ. The CDR3 DNA reads TGCGCCAGCAAGCCGGGACTAACATCCGATGAGCAGTTCTTC. Translated: CASKPGLTSDEQFF.

The V gene is TRBV7-8, the J gene TRBJ1-4; D not certain. V lost 4 bases and J lost 7, with 16 bases in between. The CDR3 totals 15 residues. Germline V lookup: CDR1 SGHVS, CDR2 FQNEAQ. CDR3 in amino acids: CASSSSRTRGEKLFF. The CDR3 DNA reads as TGTGCCAGCAGCTCGTCACGGACGCGGGGTGAAAAACTGTTTTTT.

The gene calls are TRBV11-3 and TRBJ2-7; the D gene is possibly TRBD1 (5 bases). Trimming pared 1 base from V and 2 bases from J, leaving 6 bases between. This CDR3 spans 13 amino acids. Germline CDR1 and CDR2: SGHNT and YENEEA. CDR3 region: CASSLGQPYEQYF. CDR3 nucleotides: TGTGCCAGCAGCTTAGGACAGCCCTACGAGCAGTACTTC. Supplemented by reference TRBV11-3 and TRBJ2-7, the full variable domain reads EAGVVQSPRYKIIEKKQPVAFWCNPISGHNTLYWYLQNLGQGPELLIRYENEEAVDDSQLPKDRFSAERLKGVDSTLKIQPAELGDSAVYLCASSLGQPYEQYFGPGTRLTVT.

The V call is TRBV5-1, the J call TRBJ2-5, with 11 bases that match TRBD1. Germline lookup yields CDR1 SGHRS and CDR2 YFSETQ. The CDR3 sequence is 13 residues long. The V gene end was trimmed by 5 bases and the J gene end by 5 bases; junction bases not matched to a gene: 2. CDR3 in amino acids: CASRRTGGETQYF. DNA for the CDR3: TGCGCCAGCAGACGGACAGGGGGCGAGACCCAGTACTTC.

Here the CDR3 DNA reads TGCAGCGTTGGAGGTGGGAGCCCGGTCGCCGGGGAGCTGTTTTTT. It translates to CSVGGGSPVAGELFF. V and J are TRBV29-1 and TRBJ2-2; the D gene is possibly TRBD2 (5 bases). Trimming removed 4 bases from V and 6 bases from J, with 18 bases in between. The CDR3 totals 15 residues. Germline CDR1 is SQVTM and CDR2 is ANQGSEA.

V and J are TRBV28 and TRBJ1-1, with a weak D call TRBD1 (5 bases). The V gene's germline CDR1 is MDHEN and CDR2 SYDVKM. The CDR3 sequence is 12 residues long. V lost 3 bases and J 5 bases, leaving 7 bases between the germline ends. The CDR3 spells CASSFYRTEAFF. CDR3 bases: TGTGCCAGCAGTTTTTACAGGACTGAAGCTTTCTTT.

Details on this clone: Other DNA sequences in the same sample also yield this CDR3. V is TRBV19 and J is TRBJ1-1; 7 bases match TRBD1. Trimming removed 3 bases from V and 5 bases from J; junction bases left unmatched: 3. Germline loops: CDR1 LNHDA, CDR2 SQIVND (reference sequence). CDR3 length: 13 amino acids. Written as DNA, the CDR3 is TGTGCCAGTAGTATCGACAGGGATACTGAAGCTTTCTTT. Protein sequence: CASSIDRDTEAFF.

This clone was detected only a few times. The gene calls are TRBV7-9 and TRBJ2-2; D remains ambiguous. Trimming removed 5 bases from V and 6 bases from J, with 16 bases in between. Germline V gives CDR1 SEHNR, CDR2 FQNEAQ (reference sequence). The CDR3 covers 15 residues. DNA for the CDR3: TGTGCCAGCAGCGTCACCCAAGGCGGAGCCGGGGAGCTGTTTTTT. The encoded protein is CASSVTQGGAGELFF.

This clone has only a few counts. The V gene is TRBV30, the J gene TRBJ1-4, with TRBD1 as a possible D gene (6 bases). This CDR3 region has 12 residues. V lost 3 bases to trimming and J lost 5 bases, with 7 bases between them. CDR1 GTSNPN and CDR2 SVGIG come from the germline V gene (reference sequence). The CDR3 is CAWSRGNEKLFF. In DNA form, the CDR3 reads TGTGCCTGGAGCAGGGGAAATGAAAAACTGTTTTTT. Complete variable domain (other parts from reference TRBV30 and TRBJ1-4): SQTIHQWPATLVQPVGSPLSLECTVEGTSNPNLYWYRQAAGRGLQLLFYSVGIGQISSEVPQNLSASRPQDRQFILSSKKLLLSDSGFYLCAWSRGNEKLFFGSGTQLSVL.

In regard to this clone: This sample also contains other DNA sequences that code for the same CDR3. The chain couples TRBV20-1 to TRBJ2-1; no reliable D call. V lost 1 base and J lost 5, with 3 bases in between. CDR3 length: 11 residues. Germline V lookup: CDR1 DFQATT, CDR2 SNEGSKA (reference sequence). CDR3 amino acids: CSARGHNEQFF. Here the CDR3 DNA reads TGCAGTGCTAGAGGGCACAATGAGCAGTTCTTC.

The CDR3 reads CASSDNGLAGSYF. The CDR3 bases are TGTGCCAGCAGTGATAACGGACTAGCGGGATCGTACTTC. This chain links TRBV2 with TRBJ2-5; 12 bases are shared with TRBD2. This CDR3 contains 13 residues. Germline V gives CDR1 SNHLY, CDR2 FYNNEI. The V segment lost 3 bases and the J segment 13 bases; nucleotides outside the gene matches: 6.

This clone has more than one count but fewer than ten. The rearrangement joins TRBV7-9 to TRBJ2-1; the match to TRBD2 covers 7 bases. This CDR3 spans 19 amino acids. Trimming at V came to 3 bases and at J to 2 bases, leaving 16 bases not matched to a gene. Germline CDR1 SEHNR, CDR2 FQNEAQ (reference sequence). Written as DNA, the CDR3 is TGTGCCAGCAGCTTCCACCCGGGGGGTAGGAGCGGAGCCTACAATGAGCAGTTCTTC. Translating gives CASSFHPGGRSGAYNEQFF.

This clone was recorded a few times. This chain connects TRBV5-1 to TRBJ1-2; D unclear. The CDR3 totals 12 residues. V was cut by 0 bases and J by 6 bases, with 6 bases left in between. From germline, CDR1 is SGHRS and CDR2 YFSETQ. The DNA of the CDR3 is TGCGCCAGCAGCTTGGAGGCGGATGGCTACACCTTC. It is translated as CASSLEADGYTF.

V gene TRBV28 combines with J gene TRBJ2-5, with 7 bases lining up with TRBD2. Germline lookup yields CDR1 MDHEN and CDR2 SYDVKM. The CDR3 extends over 14 amino acids. V shed 2 bases, J shed 2 bases, and the junction held 2 bases outside the gene matches. The CDR3 here is CASSLGGGQETQYF. DNA of the CDR3: TGTGCCAGCAGTTTAGGCGGGGGACAAGAGACCCAGTACTTC.

V and J are TRBV18 and TRBJ2-7, with 7 bases that match TRBD2. CDR3 length equals 16 residues. The V segment lost 1 base and the J segment 1 base; nucleotides outside the gene matches: 7. The germline V gene encodes CDR1 KGHSH and CDR2 LQKENI. CDR3 amino acids: CASSPLGSGDSYEQYF. CDR3 in DNA: TGTGCCAGCTCACCACTAGGCAGCGGGGATTCCTACGAGCAGTACTTC.

This chain links TRBV9 with TRBJ2-7, with TRBD2 identical over 9 bases. V dropped 3 bases and J dropped 5; count of bases not matched to a gene: 9. Germline CDR1 is SGDLS and CDR2 is YYNGEE. This CDR3 is 15 amino acids long. CDR3 sequence reads: CASSAGLAFRDEQYF. The CDR3 DNA follows: TGTGCCAGCAGCGCGGGACTAGCCTTCCGGGACGAGCAGTACTTC.

The sample holds a few counts of this clone. The chain has TRBV28 and TRBJ2-2, with a possible D match to TRBD1 (6 bases). Germline V gene sequence: CDR1 MDHEN, CDR2 SYDVKM. Trimming removed 4 bases from V and 4 bases from J, with 16 bases in between. This CDR3 has 16 residues. Here the CDR3 reads CASSSYQGSPTGELFF. CDR3 coding DNA: TGTGCCAGCAGTTCATATCAGGGGTCCCCCACCGGGGAGCTGTTTTTT.

Only a few counts were recorded for this clone. The chain links TRBV2 to TRBJ2-1, with 13 bases that match TRBD2. CDR1 and CDR2 from the germline V gene are SNHLY and FYNNEI. The junction had 5 bases not matched to a gene; V was cut back by 8 bases and J by 7 bases. This CDR3 is built from 14 residues. CDR3 DNA: TGTGCCAGCGGACGGACTAGCGGGAGTAATGAGCAGTTCTTC. This sequence encodes CASGRTSGSNEQFF.

This chain links TRBV5-8 with TRBJ2-2; 7 nucleotides match TRBD2. Trimming cost V 1 base and J 6 bases; bases outside gene matches: 6. Germline V gene sequence: CDR1 SGHTS, CDR2 YDEGEE. The CDR3 length is 15 residues. CDR3 bases: TGTGCCAGCAGCTTGCCTCAGGGAGGGCCCGGGGAGCTGTTTTTT. Protein sequence: CASSLPQGGPGELFF.

This clone was observed a single time. The rearrangement links TRBV7-6 to TRBJ2-1, with 11 bases matching TRBD2. V shed 3 bases and J 4 bases; nucleotides not matched to a gene: 14. There are 19 residues in the CDR3. Germline CDR1 SGHVS, CDR2 FNYEAQ. CDR3 coding DNA: TGTGCCAGCAGCTTTGGGCATAGCGGGAGGGCCGTTCGGTACAATGAGCAGTTCTTC. The encoded protein is CASSFGHSGRAVRYNEQFF.

The CDR3 region is CSVVVSSYEQYF. CDR3 bases: TGCAGCGTCGTAGTAAGCTCCTACGAGCAGTACTTC. The chain joins TRBV29-1 to TRBJ2-7; D is uncertain. The germline V and J ends were trimmed by 6 bases and 0 bases, with 9 bases remaining between them. The CDR3 runs to 12 residues. Germline values: CDR1 SQVTM, CDR2 ANQGSEA.

The chain has TRBV18 and TRBJ1-1; 7 bases agree with TRBD1. V was pared by 3 bases and J by 2 bases, with 6 bases of the junction left unmatched. The CDR3 has 15 amino acids. CDR1 is KGHSH, CDR2 LQKENI, per germline. CDR3 coding DNA: TGTGCCAGCTCACCCCTCGACAGGGCCAACACTGAAGCTTTCTTT. Encoded protein: CASSPLDRANTEAFF.

This clone was detected only a few times. The V call is TRBV18, the J call TRBJ2-2; D unresolved. CDR3 length equals 15 residues. Germline-derived CDR1 and CDR2 are KGHSH and LQKENI. V was pared by 3 bases and J by 8 bases, with 16 bases between. This chain's CDR3 is CASSPSPTRAGELFF. CDR3 in DNA: TGTGCCAGCTCACCCTCCCCGACTCGTGCTGGGGAGCTGTTTTTT.